This TCR beta chain is drawn from a study of OX40 agonist ivuxolimab in advanced cancers. Study details: A partial response was reached by three patients: one with hepatocellular carcinoma and two with cutaneous melanoma.

The CDR3 spans 16 residues. Trimming cost V 0 bases and J 7 bases; bases outside gene matches: 10. Per the germline V gene, CDR1 is SGHAT and CDR2 is FQNNGV. As to this clone: Its antigen is unidentified.

Systemic immunosuppression or a history of autoimmune disease excluded patients. The repertoire was sequenced with immunoSEQ multiplex PCR; TCRdb's copy has only in-frame clones and lacks some. The sample lists 30,000 to 45,000 clones, 85% to 90% occurring once. Points from the study as a whole: Certain nonresponders additionally had low normalized T-cell clonal expansion.

This receptor was identified in an adult with an advanced solid tumor such as melanoma, head and neck, liver or kidney cancer. The specimen comprised CD4+ or CD8+ T cells sorted from blood, sampled in a trial of the OX40 agonist ivuxolimab. The V call is TRBV11-2, the J call TRBJ2-3; 7 positions match TRBD2. The CDR3 spells CASSLDVPGSGNTQYF. CDR3 DNA sequence: TGTGCCAGCAGCTTAGATGTCCCGGGGAGCGGGAATACGCAGTATTTT.